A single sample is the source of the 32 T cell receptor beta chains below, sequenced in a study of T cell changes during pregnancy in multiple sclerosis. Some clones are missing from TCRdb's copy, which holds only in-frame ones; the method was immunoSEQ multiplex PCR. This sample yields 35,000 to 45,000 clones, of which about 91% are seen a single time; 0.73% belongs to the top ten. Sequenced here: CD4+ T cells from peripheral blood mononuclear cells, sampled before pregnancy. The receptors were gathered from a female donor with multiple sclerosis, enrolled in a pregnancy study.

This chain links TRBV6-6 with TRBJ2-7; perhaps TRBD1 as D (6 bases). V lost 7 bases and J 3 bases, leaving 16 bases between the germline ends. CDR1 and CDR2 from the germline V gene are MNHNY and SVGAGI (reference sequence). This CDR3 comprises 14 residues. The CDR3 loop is CASIRSKGGYEQYF. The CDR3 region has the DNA TGTGCCAGCATAAGGAGTAAAGGGGGCTACGAGCAGTACTTC.

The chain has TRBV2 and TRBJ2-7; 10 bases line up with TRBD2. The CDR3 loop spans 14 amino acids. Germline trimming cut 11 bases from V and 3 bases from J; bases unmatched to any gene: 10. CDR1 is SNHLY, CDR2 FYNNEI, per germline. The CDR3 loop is CAVPSGGDDYEQYF. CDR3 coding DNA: TGTGCCGTGCCTAGCGGGGGAGACGACTACGAGCAGTACTTC.

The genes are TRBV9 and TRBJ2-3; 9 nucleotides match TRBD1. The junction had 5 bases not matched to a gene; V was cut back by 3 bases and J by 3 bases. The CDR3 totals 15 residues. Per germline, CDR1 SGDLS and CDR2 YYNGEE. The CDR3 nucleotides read TGTGCCAGCAGCGAAGGACAGGGGAGGACAGATACGCAGTATTTT. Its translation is CASSEGQGRTDTQYF.

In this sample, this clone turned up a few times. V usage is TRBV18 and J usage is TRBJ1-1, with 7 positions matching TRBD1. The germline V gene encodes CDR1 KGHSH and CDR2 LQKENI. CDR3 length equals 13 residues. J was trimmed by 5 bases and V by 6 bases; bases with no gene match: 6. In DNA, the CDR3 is TGTGCCAGCTCCCCCGACAGGGAAACTGAAGCTTTCTTT. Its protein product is CASSPDRETEAFF.

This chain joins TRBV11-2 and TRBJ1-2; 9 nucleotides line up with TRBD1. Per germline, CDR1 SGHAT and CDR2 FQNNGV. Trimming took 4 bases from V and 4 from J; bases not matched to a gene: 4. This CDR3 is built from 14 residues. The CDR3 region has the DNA TGTGCCAGCAGCTCCACGGGACAGGGCTATGGCTACACCTTC. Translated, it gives CASSSTGQGYGYTF.

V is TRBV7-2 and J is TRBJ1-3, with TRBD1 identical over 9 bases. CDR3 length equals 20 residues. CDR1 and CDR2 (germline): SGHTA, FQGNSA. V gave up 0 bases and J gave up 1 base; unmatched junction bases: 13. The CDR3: CASSLAVLRTGGRSGNTIYF. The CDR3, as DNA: TGTGCCAGCAGCTTAGCGGTCTTGAGAACAGGGGGCAGGTCTGGAAACACCATATATTTT.

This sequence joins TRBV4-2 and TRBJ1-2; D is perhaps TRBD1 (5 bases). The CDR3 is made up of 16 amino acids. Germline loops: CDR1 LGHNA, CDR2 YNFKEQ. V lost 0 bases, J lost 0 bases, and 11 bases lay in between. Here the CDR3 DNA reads TGTGCCAGCAGCCAAGAGATCCGGGGGGCTAACTATGGCTACACCTTC. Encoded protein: CASSQEIRGANYGYTF.

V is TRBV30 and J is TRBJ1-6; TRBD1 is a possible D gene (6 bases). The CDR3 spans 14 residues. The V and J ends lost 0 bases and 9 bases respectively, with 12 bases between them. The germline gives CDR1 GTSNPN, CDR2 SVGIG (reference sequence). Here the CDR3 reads CAWSVNRVTSPLHF. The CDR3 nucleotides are TGTGCCTGGAGTGTGAACAGGGTAACTTCACCCCTCCACTTT.

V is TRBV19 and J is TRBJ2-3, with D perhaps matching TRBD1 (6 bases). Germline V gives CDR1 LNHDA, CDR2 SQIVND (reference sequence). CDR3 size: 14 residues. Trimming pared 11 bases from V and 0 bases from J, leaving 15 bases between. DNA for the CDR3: TGTGCCTCGAAGCCCGGACAGAGCACAGATACGCAGTATTTT. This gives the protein CASKPGQSTDTQYF.

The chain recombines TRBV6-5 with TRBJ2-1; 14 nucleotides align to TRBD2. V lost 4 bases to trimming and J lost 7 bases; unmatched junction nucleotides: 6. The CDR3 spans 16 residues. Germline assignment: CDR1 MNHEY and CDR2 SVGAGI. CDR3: CASSWTSGGPDNEQFF. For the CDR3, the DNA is TGTGCCAGCAGTTGGACTAGCGGGGGGCCGGATAATGAGCAGTTCTTC.

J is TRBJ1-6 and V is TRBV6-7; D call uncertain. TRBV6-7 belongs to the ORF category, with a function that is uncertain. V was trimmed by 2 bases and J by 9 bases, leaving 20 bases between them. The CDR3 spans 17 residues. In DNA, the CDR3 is TGTGCCAGCAGTTACAGGGTAAGGAGCTCCCGGGGTTCACCCCTCCACTTT. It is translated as CASSYRVRSSRGSPLHF.

CDR3 nucleotides: TGCGCCAGCAGCCAAGATCTCCGGTCGGTGAGCAATCAGCCCCAGCATTTT. The encoded protein is CASSQDLRSVSNQPQHF. The chain has TRBV4-3 and TRBJ1-5; D ambiguous. This CDR3 contains 17 residues. Looked up from germline, CDR1 is LGHNA and CDR2 is YSLEER. V was cut by 0 bases and J by 1 base, with 13 bases left in between.

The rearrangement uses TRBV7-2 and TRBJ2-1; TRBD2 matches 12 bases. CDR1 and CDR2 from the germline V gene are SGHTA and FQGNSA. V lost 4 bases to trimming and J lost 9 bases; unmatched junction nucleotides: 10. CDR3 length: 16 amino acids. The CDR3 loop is CASSSQPTSGGGEQFF. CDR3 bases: TGTGCCAGCAGCTCCCAGCCGACTAGCGGGGGAGGTGAGCAGTTCTTC.

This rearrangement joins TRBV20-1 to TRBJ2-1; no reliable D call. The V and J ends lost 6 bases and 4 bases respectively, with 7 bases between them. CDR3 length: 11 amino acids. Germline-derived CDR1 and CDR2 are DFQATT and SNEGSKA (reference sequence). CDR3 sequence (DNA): TGCAGTGCCACGGGTTACAATGAGCAGTTCTTC. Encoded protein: CSATGYNEQFF.

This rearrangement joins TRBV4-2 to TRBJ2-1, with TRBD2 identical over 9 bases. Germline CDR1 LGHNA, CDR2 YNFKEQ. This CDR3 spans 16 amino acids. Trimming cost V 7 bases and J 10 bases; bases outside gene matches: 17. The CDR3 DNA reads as TGTGCCAGCACCGGACTGGGGGAGCGGGGGGCACGAGAGCAGTTCTTC. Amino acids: CASTGLGERGAREQFF.

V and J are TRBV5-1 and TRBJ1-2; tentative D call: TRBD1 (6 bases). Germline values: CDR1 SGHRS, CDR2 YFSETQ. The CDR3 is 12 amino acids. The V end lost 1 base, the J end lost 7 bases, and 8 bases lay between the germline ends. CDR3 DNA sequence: TGCGCCAGCAGCTTGCCAGGGGCTGGCTACACCTTC. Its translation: CASSLPGAGYTF.

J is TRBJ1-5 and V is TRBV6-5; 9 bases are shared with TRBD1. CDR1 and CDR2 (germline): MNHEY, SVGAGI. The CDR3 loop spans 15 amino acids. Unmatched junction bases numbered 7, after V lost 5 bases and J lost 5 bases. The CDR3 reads CASSQRQGVHQPQHF. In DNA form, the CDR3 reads TGTGCCAGCAGTCAAAGACAGGGGGTGCATCAGCCCCAGCATTTT.

CDR3 residues: CASSLRGWGSNQPQHF. DNA of the CDR3: TGTGCCAGCAGCTTGAGGGGGTGGGGTAGCAATCAGCCCCAGCATTTT. This rearrangement joins TRBV5-6 to TRBJ1-5; TRBD1 is a possible D gene (6 bases). CDR3 size: 16 residues. Germline loops: CDR1 SGHDT, CDR2 YYEEEE. V shed 1 base and J shed 0 bases, with 11 bases lying between them.

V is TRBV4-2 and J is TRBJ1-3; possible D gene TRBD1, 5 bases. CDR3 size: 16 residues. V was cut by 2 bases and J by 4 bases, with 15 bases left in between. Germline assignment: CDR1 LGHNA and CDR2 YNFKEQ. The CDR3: CASSQRGGVWGNTIYF. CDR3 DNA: TGTGCCAGCAGCCAACGGGGGGGGGTGTGGGGAAACACCATATATTTT.

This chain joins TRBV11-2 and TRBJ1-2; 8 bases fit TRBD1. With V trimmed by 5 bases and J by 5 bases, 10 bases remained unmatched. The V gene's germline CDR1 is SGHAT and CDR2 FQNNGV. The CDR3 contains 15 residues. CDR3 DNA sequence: TGTGCCAGCAGCCTAACCGGACAGGGTGGATATGGCTACACCTTC. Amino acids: CASSLTGQGGYGYTF.

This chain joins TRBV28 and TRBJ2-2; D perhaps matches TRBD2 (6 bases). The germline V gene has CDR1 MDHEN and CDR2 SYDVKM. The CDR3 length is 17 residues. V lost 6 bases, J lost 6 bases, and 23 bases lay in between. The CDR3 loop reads CASRQDPEGRYSGELFF. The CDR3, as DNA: TGTGCCAGCAGACAGGACCCGGAGGGGAGATATTCCGGGGAGCTGTTTTTT.

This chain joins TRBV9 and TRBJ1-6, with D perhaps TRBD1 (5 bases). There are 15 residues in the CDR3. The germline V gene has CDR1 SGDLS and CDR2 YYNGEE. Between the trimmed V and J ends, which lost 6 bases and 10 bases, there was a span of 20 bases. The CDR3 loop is CASTGGASVSSPLHF. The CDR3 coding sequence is TGTGCCAGCACCGGCGGGGCCTCCGTGTCATCACCCCTCCACTTT. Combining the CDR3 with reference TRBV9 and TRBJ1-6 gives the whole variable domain DSGVTQTPKHLITATGQRVTLRCSPRSGDLSVYWYQQSLDQGLQFLIQYYNGEERAKGNILERFSAQQFPDLHSELNLSSLELGDSALYFCASTGGASVSSPLHFGNGTRLTVT.

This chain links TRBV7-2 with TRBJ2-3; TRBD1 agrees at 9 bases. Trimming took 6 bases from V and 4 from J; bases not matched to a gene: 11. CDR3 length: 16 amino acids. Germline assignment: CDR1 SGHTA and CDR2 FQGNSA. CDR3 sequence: CASSRRTGQGSDTQYF. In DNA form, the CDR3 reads TGTGCCAGCAGTCGGAGGACGGGACAGGGTTCAGATACGCAGTATTTT.

The CDR3: CASSRDRGGVGELFF. In nucleotides, the CDR3 is TGTGCCAGCAGCCGGGACAGGGGGGGGGTCGGGGAGCTGTTTTTT. The V and J genes are TRBV7-2 and TRBJ2-2, with 11 bases identical to TRBD1. This CDR3 is built from 15 residues. CDR1 SGHTA and CDR2 FQGNSA come from the germline V gene. The V and J ends lost 5 bases and 7 bases, in that order; junction bases with no gene match: 6. Looking up the rest from reference TRBV7-2 and TRBJ2-2 gives the full variable domain: GAGVSQSPSNKVTEKGKDVELRCDPISGHTALYWYRQSLGQGLEFLIYFQGNSAPDKSGLPSDRFSAERTGGSVSTLTIQRTQQEDSAVYLCASSRDRGGVGELFFGEGSRLTVL.

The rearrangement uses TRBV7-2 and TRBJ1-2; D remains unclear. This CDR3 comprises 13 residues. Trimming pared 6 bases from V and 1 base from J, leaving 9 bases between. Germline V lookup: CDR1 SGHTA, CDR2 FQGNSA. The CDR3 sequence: CASSRGVNYGYTF. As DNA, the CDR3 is TGTGCCAGCAGTCGCGGGGTTAACTATGGCTACACCTTC.

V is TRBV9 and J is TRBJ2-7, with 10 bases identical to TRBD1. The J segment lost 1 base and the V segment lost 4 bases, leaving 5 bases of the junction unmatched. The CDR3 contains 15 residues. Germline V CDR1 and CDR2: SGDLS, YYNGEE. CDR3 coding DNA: TGTGCCAGCAGCTCTCGGACAGGGGGATCCTACGAGCAGTACTTC. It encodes CASSSRTGGSYEQYF.

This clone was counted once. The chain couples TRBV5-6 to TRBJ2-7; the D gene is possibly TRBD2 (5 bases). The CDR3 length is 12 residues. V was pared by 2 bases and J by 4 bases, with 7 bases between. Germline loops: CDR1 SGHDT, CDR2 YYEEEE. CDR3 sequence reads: CASSLRDYEQYF. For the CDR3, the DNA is TGTGCCAGCAGCTTACGGGATTACGAGCAGTACTTC. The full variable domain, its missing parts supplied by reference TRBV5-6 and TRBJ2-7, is DAGVTQSPTHLIKTRGQQVTLRCSPKSGHDTVSWYQQALGQGPQFIFQYYEEEERQRGNFPDRFSGHQFPNYSSELNVNALLLGDSALYLCASSLRDYEQYFGPGTRLTVT.

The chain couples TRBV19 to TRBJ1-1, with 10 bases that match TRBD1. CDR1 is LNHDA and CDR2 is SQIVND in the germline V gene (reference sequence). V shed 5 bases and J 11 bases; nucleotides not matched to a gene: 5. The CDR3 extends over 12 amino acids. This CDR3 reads CASSRDRGAAFF. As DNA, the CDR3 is TGTGCCAGTAGTCGGGACAGGGGCGCGGCTTTCTTT. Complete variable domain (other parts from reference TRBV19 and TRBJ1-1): DGGITQSPKYLFRKEGQNVTLSCEQNLNHDAMYWYRQDPGQGLRLIYYSQIVNDFQKGDIAEGYSVSREKKESFPLTVTSAQKNPTAFYLCASSRDRGAAFFGQGTRLTVV.

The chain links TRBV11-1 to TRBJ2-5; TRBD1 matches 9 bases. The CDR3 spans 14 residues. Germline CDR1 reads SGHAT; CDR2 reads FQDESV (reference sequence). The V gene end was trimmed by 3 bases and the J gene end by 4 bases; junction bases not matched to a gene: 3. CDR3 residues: CASSLGQGRETQYF. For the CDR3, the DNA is TGTGCCAGCAGCTTGGGACAGGGCCGAGAGACCCAGTACTTC.

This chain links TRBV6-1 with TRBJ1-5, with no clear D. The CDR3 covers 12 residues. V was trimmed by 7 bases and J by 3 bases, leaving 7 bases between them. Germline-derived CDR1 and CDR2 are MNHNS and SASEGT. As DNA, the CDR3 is TGTGCCAGCACCGGTTACAATCAGCCCCAGCATTTT. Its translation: CASTGYNQPQHF.

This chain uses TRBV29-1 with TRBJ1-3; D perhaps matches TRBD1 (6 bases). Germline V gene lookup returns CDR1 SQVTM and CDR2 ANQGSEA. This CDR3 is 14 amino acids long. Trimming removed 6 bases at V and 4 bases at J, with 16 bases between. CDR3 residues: CSVLPGTPGNTIYF. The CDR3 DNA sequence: TGCAGCGTCCTCCCCGGGACACCCGGAAACACCATATATTTT.

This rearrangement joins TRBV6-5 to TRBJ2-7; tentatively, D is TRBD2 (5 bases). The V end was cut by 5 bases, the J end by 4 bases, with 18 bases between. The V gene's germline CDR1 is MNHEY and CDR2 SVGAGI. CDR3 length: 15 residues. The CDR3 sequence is CASSALDLGIYEQYF. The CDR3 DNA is TGTGCCAGCAGTGCCCTGGACTTGGGCATTTACGAGCAGTACTTC.